The 15 T cell receptor beta chains given below trace back to one sample, sequenced in a study of tumor and adjacent non-tumor tissue in lung cancer. This sample's RNA came from whole unsorted tissue. Distant lung tissue was collected more than 3 cm away from the tumor edge. TCRbeta libraries were built with three rounds of nested PCR, modified from ARM-PCR. TCRdb processed the multiplex PCR reads anew with MiXCR; each CDR3 protein has one entry. The top ten hold 20% to 25% of the sample, which has 85,000 or so distinct CDR3 sequences, 75% to 85% seen once. The source material was distant non-tumor lung tissue. The receptors stem from a woman aged 45-60 years with non-small cell lung cancer.

Notes on this clonotype: A junction end diverges from the germline sequence, so it may reflect a read error. The chain recombines TRBV28 with TRBJ2-7, with 7 positions matching TRBD2. Germline lookup yields CDR1 MDHEN and CDR2 SYDVKM. The CDR3 has 15 residues. This chain's CDR3 is CVSSSPGGSGYERYF. The CDR3 DNA reads as TGTGTCAGCAGCTCCCCCGGGGGGAGTGGCTACGAGCGGTACTTC.

The genes are TRBV7-2 and TRBJ1-2; the D gene is possibly TRBD1 (6 bases). Per germline, CDR1 SGHTA and CDR2 FQGNSA. The CDR3 consists of 15 residues. V lost 4 bases, J lost 3 bases, and 15 bases lay in between. The DNA for the CDR3 is TGTGCCAGCAGCTCTAGGCAGGGGAGTTACTATGGCTACACCTTC. This translates into CASSSRQGSYYGYTF.

Details on this clonotype: The conserved final phenylalanine or tryptophan is absent from the CDR3, which likely points to a read error. It is unclear where the CDR3 begins or ends on the DNA, so no DNA is shown, and the CDR3 is as TCRdb lists it. V and J are TRBV6-5 and TRBJ2-2; the table's D call of TRBD1 was not tested on the DNA. The CDR3 sequence runs 16 residues, both termini included. Germline CDR1 reads MNHEY; CDR2 reads SVGAGI. The CDR3 region is CASSRFTGTGTGELFL.

The chain carries TRBV6-1 and TRBJ2-5; the D gene could be TRBD1 or TRBD2 (5 bases each). Looked up from germline, CDR1 is MNHNS and CDR2 is SASEGT. This CDR3 comprises 12 residues. The CDR3 protein is CSSGHRQETQYF. The CDR3 bases are TGTAGCAGCGGTCACAGACAGGAGACCCAGTACTTC.

In the case of this clonotype: At one of its ends the junction is not consistent with the germline gene, which may arise from a read error. The rearrangement links TRBV29-1 to TRBJ2-7; D is perhaps TRBD2 (6 bases). Germline V lookup: CDR1 SQVTM, CDR2 ANQGSEA. The CDR3 loop spans 14 amino acids. The CDR3 DNA follows: TGCAGCGCGGCTCGGGAGAGGAGCTCCTATGAGCAGTACTTC. Protein: CSAARERSSYEQYF.

The CDR3 region is CASAPRTLGTRELFF. CDR3 coding DNA: TGTGCCAGTGCACCCAGGACGTTAGGTACCCGGGAGCTGTTTTTT. This rearrangement joins TRBV7-8 to TRBJ2-2; D call uncertain. Trimming shortened V by 9 bases and J by 9 bases, and 23 bases separated the two germline ends. The V gene's germline CDR1 is SGHVS and CDR2 FQNEAQ. The CDR3 spans 15 residues.

A word on this clonotype: With a much larger clone just one base away, this may be a read error. It is likely a read error, because the conserved phenylalanine at the end of the CDR3 is missing. The chain links TRBV6-4 to TRBJ2-3, with a tentative D call TRBD2 (7 bases). CDR3 length: 14 residues. Germline V gene lookup returns CDR1 MRHNA and CDR2 SNTAGT. Trimming stripped 6 bases from V and 2 bases from J, with 12 bases between. The CDR3 nucleotides read TGTGCCAGCAGGGGAGCGGGACACACAGATACGCAGTATTAT. Amino acids: CASRGAGHTDTQYY.

On this clonotype: A read error may produce the germline difference seen at one junction end. The V call is TRBV6-1, the J call TRBJ1-1, with TRBD1 identical over 7 bases. The CDR3 runs 13 residues. Germline loops: CDR1 MNHNS, CDR2 SASEGT. CDR3: CASRGGTPPEAFF. In DNA, the CDR3 is TGTGCTAGCAGGGGGGGGACACCCCCTGAAGCTTTCTTT.

A remark on this clonotype: The conserved phenylalanine or tryptophan normally closing the CDR3 is absent here, so this likely arose from a read error. The V gene is TRBV29-1, the J gene TRBJ2-7; 12 bases are shared with TRBD2. This CDR3 comprises 16 residues. Germline V gene sequence: CDR1 SQVTM, CDR2 ANQGSEA. CDR3 in DNA: TGCTGGGTGAAACTAGCGGGAGGCGCGTCGATCTACGAGCAGTACATC. Translation gives CWVKLAGGASIYEQYI.

This clonotype was seen just once. Germline is not matched at one junction end, which may reflect a read error. The V call is TRBV5-7, the J call TRBJ2-7; D may be TRBD1 (5 bases). TRBV5-7 is an open reading frame, and its role is uncertain. The CDR3 is made up of 16 amino acids. The CDR3 loop is CASRFFIFDRAHEQYF. As DNA, the CDR3 is TGTGCCAGCAGGTTCTTCATTTTCGACAGAGCCCACGAGCAATACTTC.

J is TRBJ2-7 and V is TRBV11-2; TRBD2 matches 9 bases. Germline V gene data show CDR1 as SGHAT and CDR2 as FQNNGV. This CDR3 has 17 amino acids. Losses at the gene ends were 5 bases for V and 7 bases for J; bases not matched to a gene: 18. CDR3 residues: CASSPRISGRTLWEQYF. CDR3 sequence (DNA): TGTGCCAGCAGCCCCCGGATTAGCGGGAGAACATTGTGGGAGCAGTACTTC.

With respect to this clonotype: The junction and the germline gene differ at one end; a read error may be behind it. The chain combines TRBV20-1 with TRBJ2-3, with D hard to call. Germline assignment: CDR1 DFQATT and CDR2 SNEGSKA (reference sequence). This CDR3 has 13 amino acids. The CDR3 protein is CGALGRSTDTQYF. DNA of the CDR3: TGCGGTGCCCTCGGCAGGAGCACAGATACGCAGTATTTT.

The rearrangement uses TRBV11-1 and TRBJ2-1; D ambiguous. Germline-derived CDR1 and CDR2 are SGHAT and FQDESV (reference sequence). There are 15 residues in the CDR3. CDR3 sequence reads: CASCPTPSTGDEQFF. As DNA, the CDR3 is TGTGCAAGCTGTCCGACTCCTTCGACGGGCGATGAGCAGTTCTTC. The full variable domain, rest sourced from reference TRBV11-1 and TRBJ2-1, is EAEVAQSPRYKITEKSQAVAFWCDPISGHATLYWYRQILGQGPELLVQFQDESVVDDSQLPKDRFSAERLKGVDSTLKIQPAELGDSAMYLCASCPTPSTGDEQFFGPGTRLTVL.

Comments on this clonotype: Without the conserved terminal phenylalanine or tryptophan, this CDR3 likely stems from a read error. The gene calls are TRBV14 and TRBJ2-1, with a tentative D call TRBD1 (6 bases). The CDR3 extends over 14 amino acids. The V gene lost 6 bases and the J gene lost 5 bases, with 14 bases spanning the gap. Germline CDR1 is SGHDN and CDR2 is FVKESK. CDR3 bases: TGTGCCAGCAGTCTTATGACAGGTCACAATGAGCAGTTCATC. Translated, it gives CASSLMTGHNEQFI.

In this sample, this clonotype turned up once. A much bigger clone sits one base away, suggesting this may be a read error. The chain has TRBV6-5 and TRBJ2-5; 7 bases are shared with TRBD2. Germline V gene lookup returns CDR1 MNHEY and CDR2 SVGAGI. This CDR3 has 15 amino acids. CDR3 nucleotides: TGTGCCAGCAGTTACTTGTATGGGAGGGAGAAGACCCAGCACTTC. Amino acid sequence: CASSYLYGREKTQHF.